One sample yielded the 15 T cell receptor beta chains listed below, sequenced in a study of T cell changes during pregnancy in multiple sclerosis. Repertoires were generated with immunoSEQ multiplex PCR, while TCRdb's copy carries only in-frame clones and drops some. Found here are some 52,000 clones, over 80% of them singletons; the top ten hold approximately 0.25%. The material was CD4+ T cells from peripheral blood mononuclear cells, obtained in the third trimester of pregnancy. The origin of the receptors is a female donor with multiple sclerosis, enrolled in a pregnancy study.

V and J are TRBV28 and TRBJ2-6; 7 bases line up with TRBD1. Germline-derived CDR1 and CDR2 are MDHEN and SYDVKM. Trimming removed 4 bases from V and 0 bases from J; junction bases left unmatched: 15. The CDR3 sequence is 20 residues long. The CDR3 DNA reads as TGTGCCAGCAGTTCGCTACGTACCGGGACAGCCGACTCTGGGGCCAACGTCCTGACTTTC. Residues: CASSSLRTGTADSGANVLTF.

The chain carries TRBV7-3 and TRBJ2-7, with TRBD2 matching 15 bases. The CDR3 has 17 amino acids. Per the germline V gene, CDR1 is SGHTA and CDR2 is FQGTGA. The V gene end was trimmed by 4 bases and the J gene end by 2 bases; junction bases not matched to a gene: 6. CDR3 nucleotides: TGTGCCAGCAGCTCCAGGGGACTAGCGGGAGGCCCCTACGAGCAGTACTTC. This gives the protein CASSSRGLAGGPYEQYF.

The chain is built from TRBV6-5 and TRBJ1-1, with 9 bases that match TRBD1. J was trimmed by 2 bases and V by 6 bases; bases with no gene match: 4. From germline, CDR1 is MNHEY and CDR2 SVGAGI. There are 14 residues in the CDR3. CDR3 coding DNA: TGTGCCAGCAGGACAGGGGGATTTAACACTGAAGCTTTCTTT. Its protein is CASRTGGFNTEAFF.

V usage is TRBV19 and J usage is TRBJ1-3; 7 nucleotides match TRBD1. The V and J ends lost 7 bases and 0 bases, in that order; junction bases with no gene match: 3. Germline CDR1 reads LNHDA; CDR2 reads SQIVND (reference sequence). The CDR3 length is 14 residues. CDR3 residues: CASTGQSSGNTIYF. The CDR3 DNA reads as TGTGCCAGTACGGGACAGAGCTCTGGAAACACCATATATTTT.

This sequence joins TRBV5-8 and TRBJ2-1; 7 nucleotides line up with TRBD1. The J segment lost 7 bases and the V segment lost 2 bases, leaving 12 bases of the junction unmatched. Germline V gene lookup returns CDR1 SGHTS and CDR2 YDEGEE. The CDR3 is made up of 16 amino acids. The CDR3 DNA follows: TGTGCCAGCAGCTTAGGAATACAGGGGTTAGGAAATGAGCAGTTCTTC. Encoded protein: CASSLGIQGLGNEQFF.

The chain joins TRBV29-1 to TRBJ2-1, with 8 bases lining up with TRBD1. Germline assignment: CDR1 SQVTM and CDR2 ANQGSEA. This CDR3 is 14 amino acids long. Trimming took 3 bases from V and 9 from J; bases not matched to a gene: 10. The CDR3 is CSVDGRGRGVEQFF. The CDR3, as DNA: TGCAGCGTTGATGGCAGGGGGCGCGGGGTTGAGCAGTTCTTC.

The chain employs TRBV11-2 and TRBJ2-1, with 8 bases matching TRBD2. Trimming took 4 bases from V and 2 from J; bases not matched to a gene: 4. Germline assignment: CDR1 SGHAT and CDR2 FQNNGV. This CDR3 is built from 15 residues. The CDR3 sequence: CASSSLSGTYNEQFF. The CDR3 DNA follows: TGTGCCAGCAGCTCCCTTAGCGGGACCTACAATGAGCAGTTCTTC.

J is TRBJ2-7 and V is TRBV10-1; 8 positions agree with TRBD2. This CDR3 is built from 12 residues. V was clipped by 8 bases and J by 0 bases; unmatched bases: 0. Germline V CDR1 and CDR2: WNHNN, SYGVQD (reference sequence). The CDR3 DNA is TGCGCCAGCGGGACTAGCTCCTACGAGCAGTACTTC. This sequence encodes CASGTSSYEQYF.

CDR3 amino acids: CAIGSTITGTYEQYF. In DNA form, the CDR3 reads TGTGCCATCGGTTCGACTATCACGGGAACCTACGAGCAGTACTTC. J is TRBJ2-7 and V is TRBV10-3; possible D gene TRBD2, 5 bases. Per germline, CDR1 ENHRY and CDR2 SYGVKD. Deletions cut 8 bases from V and 2 bases from J, with 19 bases between. The CDR3 sequence is 15 residues long.

In its sample, this clone was seen a few times. This sequence joins TRBV5-8 and TRBJ1-1, with D unclear. The length of the CDR3 is 11 residues. Germline CDR1 is SGHTS and CDR2 is YDEGEE. V was shortened by 4 bases and J by 5 bases, with 6 bases between the two germline ends. DNA for the CDR3: TGTGCCAGCAGCACTTTAACTGAAGCTTTCTTT. It yields the protein CASSTLTEAFF.

The V and J genes are TRBV5-1 and TRBJ1-1; D not resolved. The CDR3 runs 14 residues. Per germline, CDR1 SGHRS and CDR2 YFSETQ. The ends were cut back, 1 base at V and 1 base at J, with 8 bases in the middle. The CDR3 reads CASSLQTGNTEAFF. The CDR3 DNA reads TGCGCCAGCAGCTTGCAGACTGGGAACACTGAAGCTTTCTTT. Variable domain in full (rest from reference TRBV5-1 and TRBJ1-1): KAGVTQTPRYLIKTRGQQVTLSCSPISGHRSVSWYQQTPGQGLQFLFEYFSETQRNKGNFPGRFSGRQFSNSRSEMNVSTLELGDSALYLCASSLQTGNTEAFFGQGTRLTVV.

This clone was seen just once. This chain links TRBV7-2 with TRBJ2-7; 8 nucleotides line up with TRBD2. V gave up 4 bases and J gave up 2 bases; unmatched junction bases: 4. CDR1 SGHTA and CDR2 FQGNSA come from the germline V gene. The CDR3 contains 14 residues. The DNA for the CDR3 is TGTGCCAGCAGCTCCGGGACTAGGCCCTACGAGCAGTACTTC. Translating gives CASSSGTRPYEQYF.

Here the CDR3 DNA reads TGCGCCAGCAGCTTGGCAGACTCTGGAAACACCATATATTTT. Translating it yields CASSLADSGNTIYF. The genes are TRBV5-1 and TRBJ1-3; D is ambiguous. This CDR3 has 14 amino acids. The germline V gene has CDR1 SGHRS and CDR2 YFSETQ. V gave up 0 bases and J gave up 0 bases, with 4 bases separating them.

This chain uses TRBV6-4 with TRBJ2-3, with D possibly being TRBD2 (6 bases). V lost 6 bases and J 2 bases, leaving 12 bases between the germline ends. There are 14 residues in the CDR3. From germline, CDR1 is MRHNA and CDR2 SNTAGT. CDR3 loop: CASSRGTLTDTQYF. The CDR3 coding sequence is TGTGCCAGCAGCCGGGGGACTCTCACAGATACGCAGTATTTT.

The J gene is TRBJ1-1, the V gene TRBV2; 12 nucleotides line up with TRBD1. Trimming at V came to 10 bases and at J to 3 bases, leaving 12 bases not matched to a gene. The CDR3 length is 16 residues. The germline V gene has CDR1 SNHLY and CDR2 FYNNEI. The CDR3 bases are TGTGCCACCCAGGGGACAGGGGGCAGGATAGACACTGAAGCTTTCTTT. Protein sequence: CATQGTGGRIDTEAFF.